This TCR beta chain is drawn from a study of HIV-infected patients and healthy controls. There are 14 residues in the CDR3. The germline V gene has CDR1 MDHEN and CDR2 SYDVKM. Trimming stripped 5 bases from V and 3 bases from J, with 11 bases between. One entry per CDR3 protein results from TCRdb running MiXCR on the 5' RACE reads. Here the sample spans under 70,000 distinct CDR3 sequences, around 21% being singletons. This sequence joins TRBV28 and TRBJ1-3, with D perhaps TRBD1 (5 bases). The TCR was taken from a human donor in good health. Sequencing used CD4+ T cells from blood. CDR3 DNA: TGTGCCAGCAGTGGGACCTTCAGTGGAAACACCATATATTTT. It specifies CASSGTFSGNTIYF.